Shown below are 16 T cell receptor beta chains from a single sample sequenced in a study of T cell clonality in common variable immunodeficiency. TCRdb keeps only in-frame clones here, not all; method: immunoSEQ multiplex PCR. The sample shows roughly 79,000 clones, none of them appearing just once. The source material was peripheral blood mononuclear cells. All receptors derive from a person between 18 and 75 years old in good health.

The table lists this clone with many counts. The read ends 3 residues shy of where the CDR3 ends; the end is completed using the germline J gene. The V gene is TRBV19, the J gene TRBJ2-1; D is perhaps TRBD1 (5 bases). The CDR3 loop spans 14 amino acids. Between the trimmed V and J ends, which lost 5 bases and 4 bases, there was a span of 12 bases. The germline gives CDR1 LNHDA, CDR2 SQIVND (reference sequence). The CDR3 region is CASSAGSAYNEQFF. Partial CDR3 DNA: TGTGCCAGTAGTGCAGGGTCCGCTTACAATGAG.

This clone was picked up many times. Coverage ceases 3 residues before the CDR3 finishes, and the germline J gene fills in the end. The rearrangement joins TRBV19 to TRBJ2-1; D call uncertain. Looked up from germline, CDR1 is LNHDA and CDR2 is SQIVND (reference sequence). V lost 3 bases and J lost 4, with 4 bases in between. This CDR3 has 12 amino acids. The CDR3 loop is CASSMAYNEQFF. The part of the CDR3 DNA that was read is TGTGCCAGTAGTATGGCTTACAATGAG.

The sample holds a few counts of this clone. The read halts 3 residues ahead of the CDR3 end, with the missing end drawn from the germline J gene. V and J are TRBV19 and TRBJ2-7; TRBD1 matches at 11 bases. With 5 bases clipped from V and 5 bases from J, the junction kept 8 bases outside the gene matches. Germline CDR1 reads LNHDA; CDR2 reads SQIVND (reference sequence). The CDR3 is 15 amino acids. CDR3 residues: CASSLRTGGAHEQYF. The DNA read from the CDR3 is TGTGCCAGTAGTCTTCGGACAGGGGGCGCCCACGAG.

This clone occurred many times. The read falls 3 residues short of the CDR3 end, and the missing part is taken from the germline J gene. Other DNA sequences of this sample code for an identical CDR3. The V and J genes are TRBV18 and TRBJ2-7; maybe TRBD2 (6 bases). With 3 bases removed from V and 1 base from J, the gap between germline ends came to 10 bases. CDR1 KGHSH and CDR2 LQKENI come from the germline V gene. The CDR3 is 14 residues long. CDR3 region: CASSPSGGSYEQYF. The sequenced CDR3 bases are TGTGCCAGCTCACCTTCCGGAGGGTCCTACGAG.

There are many counts of this clone. Partial CDR3 DNA: TGTGCCAGCAGCAATTTCCCTAGCGGGAGTTCTGAG. It yields the protein CASSNFPSGSSE. The whole CDR3 protein is CASSNFPSGSSEQFF. This chain joins TRBV14 and TRBJ2-1, with 10 positions matching TRBD2. Sequencing ends 3 residues short of the CDR3 end; the germline J gene provides the rest. The CDR3 runs to 15 residues. CDR1 is SGHDN and CDR2 is FVKESK in the germline V gene. V shed 5 bases, J shed 9 bases, and the junction held 10 bases outside the gene matches.

This clone was detected many times. The sequenced part of the CDR3 DNA is TGTGCCAGTACGGGTAGCGGGGATCAAGAGACC. Translating it yields CASTGSGDQET. The whole CDR3 sequence is CASTGSGDQETQYF. The chain carries TRBV19 and TRBJ2-5; 8 bases agree with TRBD2. The sequence runs out 3 residues before the end of the CDR3; the remainder is reconstructed from the germline J gene. The V gene's germline CDR1 is LNHDA and CDR2 SQIVND (reference sequence). The trim removed 7 bases at V and 2 bases at J, leaving 6 bases unmatched. This CDR3 is built from 14 residues.

This clone was counted at least ten times. The read terminates 3 residues before the CDR3 end, so the remaining end is supplied by the germline J gene. The genes are TRBV7-2 and TRBJ1-4; D unresolved. Germline values: CDR1 SGHTA, CDR2 FQGNSA. This CDR3 region has 12 residues. CDR3 amino acids: CASSLGGSGLFF. The part of the CDR3 DNA that was read is TGTGCCAGCAGCTTAGGAGGGTCAGGA.

There are many counts of this clone. The DNA ends 3 residues before the CDR3 does, and the rest of the CDR3 is filled in from the germline J gene. The chain joins TRBV5-1 to TRBJ1-1; possible D gene TRBD1, 5 bases. The V end was cut by 2 bases, the J end by 0 bases, with 20 bases between. CDR3 size: 18 residues. Per the germline V gene, CDR1 is SGHRS and CDR2 is YFSETQ. The CDR3 bases that were read are TGCGCCAGCAGCTTCCTACCAACATCGACAGCACTGAACACTGAA. The encoded protein is CASSFLPTSTALNTE. In full, the CDR3 reads CASSFLPTSTALNTEAFF.

This clone has at least ten counts. The read falls 3 residues short of the CDR3 end, and the missing part is taken from the germline J gene. The chain links TRBV28 to TRBJ1-5, with unresolved D. The CDR3 loop spans 17 amino acids. The V gene lost 6 bases and the J gene lost 2 bases, with 20 bases spanning the gap. CDR1 and CDR2 (germline): MDHEN, SYDVKM. The sequenced part of the CDR3 DNA is TGTGCCAGCAGGACATTACGCTCTTCCGGGGGCAATCAGCCC. Amino acid sequence: CASRTLRSSGGNQP. The entire CDR3 protein reads CASRTLRSSGGNQPQHF.

This clone was recorded many times. The sequenced fragment ends 3 residues before the CDR3 boundary, so the rest is inferred from the germline J gene. V usage is TRBV5-1 and J usage is TRBJ2-5; 16 bases agree with TRBD2. Germline CDR1 and CDR2: SGHRS and YFSETQ. V lost 4 bases and J lost 1; bases outside the gene matches: 4. This CDR3 contains 17 residues. The CDR3: CASSPGLAGGIQETQYF. Partial CDR3 DNA: TGCGCCAGCAGCCCGGGACTAGCGGGAGGGATCCAAGAGACC.

This clone was recorded many times. The read terminates 3 residues ahead of where the CDR3 ends, so the germline J gene completes it. This chain connects TRBV5-1 to TRBJ2-3; perhaps TRBD2 as D (6 bases). The V gene's germline CDR1 is SGHRS and CDR2 YFSETQ. Trimming stripped 0 bases from V and 5 bases from J, with 16 bases between. The CDR3 spans 16 residues. This chain's CDR3 is CASSLESATGGDTQYF. CDR3 DNA (partial): TGCGCCAGCAGCTTGGAATCGGCGACCGGGGGAGATACG.

This clone was recorded many times. The observed sequence ends 3 residues before the CDR3 terminus, with the missing tail filled in from the germline J gene. V usage is TRBV11-3 and J usage is TRBJ1-6; TRBD1 matches 7 bases. The germline CDR1 and CDR2 sequences are SGHNT and YENEEA. The trim removed 5 bases at V and 5 bases at J, leaving 3 bases unmatched. The CDR3 sequence is 14 residues long. This CDR3 is CASSEGQHNSPLHF. CDR3 bases read: TGTGCCAGCAGCGAGGGACAGCATAATTCACCC.

This clone was seen many times. CDR3 region: CASSPGDYYGYTF. The CDR3 DNA, read in part, is TGTGCCAGCAGCCCGGGGGACTACTATGGC. The chain carries TRBV5-6 and TRBJ1-2; possible D gene TRBD1, 5 bases. Sequencing ends 3 residues short of the CDR3 end; the germline J gene provides the rest. Trimming pared 4 bases from V and 3 bases from J, leaving 10 bases between. The CDR3 is 13 amino acids. Germline V CDR1 and CDR2: SGHDT, YYEEEE. The full variable domain, rest sourced from reference TRBV5-6 and TRBJ1-2, is DAGVTQSPTHLIKTRGQQVTLRCSPKSGHDTVSWYQQALGQGPQFIFQYYEEEERQRGNFPDRFSGHQFPNYSSELNVNALLLGDSALYLCASSPGDYYGYTFGSGTRLTVV.

This clone was observed at least ten times. The read comes to an end 3 residues before the CDR3 does, leaving the germline J gene to fill in the end. The chain is built from TRBV20-1 and TRBJ1-1, with D perhaps matching TRBD1 (6 bases). Trimming took off 3 bases at V and 4 bases at J, with 21 bases between the two ends. This CDR3 has 16 amino acids. CDR1 is DFQATT, CDR2 SNEGSKA, per germline (reference sequence). CDR3 DNA, as far as it was read: TGCAGTGCTAGTCAGGGACATCTAGTAGGGAGCACTGAA. Its protein is CSASQGHLVGSTE. The complete CDR3 reads CSASQGHLVGSTEAFF.

This clone was counted many times. The read comes to an end 3 residues before the CDR3 does, leaving the germline J gene to fill in the end. V and J are TRBV30 and TRBJ2-7, with D perhaps TRBD2 (7 bases). Germline CDR1 is GTSNPN and CDR2 is SVGIG (reference sequence). This CDR3 is built from 13 residues. V lost 0 bases and J 6 bases, leaving 12 bases between the germline ends. This CDR3 is CAWSVRGAGEQYF. The DNA read from the CDR3 is TGTGCCTGGAGTGTACGGGGGGCAGGCGAG.

There are many counts of this clone. The read falls 3 residues short of the CDR3 end, and the missing part is taken from the germline J gene. This chain uses TRBV19 with TRBJ1-5; 9 bases line up with TRBD1. Germline lookup yields CDR1 LNHDA and CDR2 SQIVND (reference sequence). This CDR3 has 14 amino acids. With 5 bases clipped from V and 5 bases from J, the junction kept 4 bases outside the gene matches. CDR3 sequence: CASSQTGGDQPQHF. Incomplete CDR3 DNA: TGTGCCAGTAGTCAGACAGGGGGGGATCAGCCC.